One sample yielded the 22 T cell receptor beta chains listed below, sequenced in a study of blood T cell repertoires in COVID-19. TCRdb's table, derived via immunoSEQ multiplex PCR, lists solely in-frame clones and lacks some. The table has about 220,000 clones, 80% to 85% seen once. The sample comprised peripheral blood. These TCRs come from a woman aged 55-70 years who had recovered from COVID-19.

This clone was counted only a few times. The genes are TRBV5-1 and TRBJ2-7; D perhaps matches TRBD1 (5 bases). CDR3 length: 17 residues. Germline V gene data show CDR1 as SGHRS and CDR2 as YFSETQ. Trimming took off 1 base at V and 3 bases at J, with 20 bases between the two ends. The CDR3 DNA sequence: TGCGCCAGCAGCTTGAACCCCCCAGGGCAGGGCCACTACGAGCAGTACTTC. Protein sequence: CASSLNPPGQGHYEQYF.

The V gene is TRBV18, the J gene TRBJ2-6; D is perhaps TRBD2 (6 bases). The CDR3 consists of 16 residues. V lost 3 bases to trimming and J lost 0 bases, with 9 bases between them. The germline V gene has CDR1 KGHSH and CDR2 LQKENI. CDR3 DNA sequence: TGTGCCAGCTCACCCCGGAGGGACTCTGGGGCCAACGTCCTGACTTTC. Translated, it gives CASSPRRDSGANVLTF.

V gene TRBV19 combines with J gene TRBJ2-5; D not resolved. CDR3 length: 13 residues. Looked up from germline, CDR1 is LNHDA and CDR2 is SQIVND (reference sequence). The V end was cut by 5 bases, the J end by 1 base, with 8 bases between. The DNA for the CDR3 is TGTGCCAGTAGTGGTGGCAGCCAAGAGACCCAGTACTTC. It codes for CASSGGSQETQYF.

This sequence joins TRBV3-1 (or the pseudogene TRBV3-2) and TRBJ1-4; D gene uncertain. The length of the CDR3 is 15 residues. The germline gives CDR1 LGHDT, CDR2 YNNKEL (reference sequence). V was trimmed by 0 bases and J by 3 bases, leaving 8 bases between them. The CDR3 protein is CASSQDEGANEKLFF. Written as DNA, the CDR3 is TGTGCCAGCAGCCAAGACGAAGGAGCTAATGAAAAACTGTTTTTT.

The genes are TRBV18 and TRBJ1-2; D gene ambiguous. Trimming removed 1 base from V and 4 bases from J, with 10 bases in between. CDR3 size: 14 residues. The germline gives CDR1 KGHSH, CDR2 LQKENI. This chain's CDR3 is CASSPLGTLYGYTF. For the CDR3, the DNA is TGTGCCAGCTCACCACTCGGTACCCTCTATGGCTACACCTTC.

In nucleotides, the CDR3 is TGTGCCAGCAGTTACATGTCGCGGGGGGTAGAGACCCAGTACTTC. This sequence encodes CASSYMSRGVETQYF. This chain links TRBV6-2 or TRBV6-3 with TRBJ2-5; 8 positions agree with TRBD2. This CDR3 is 15 amino acids long. Trimming cost V 2 bases and J 4 bases; bases outside gene matches: 6. The V gene's germline CDR1 is MNHEY and CDR2 SVGEGT.

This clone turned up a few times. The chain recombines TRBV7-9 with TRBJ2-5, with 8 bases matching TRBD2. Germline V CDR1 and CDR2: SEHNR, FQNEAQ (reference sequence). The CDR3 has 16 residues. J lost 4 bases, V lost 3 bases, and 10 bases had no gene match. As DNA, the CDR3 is TGTGCCAGCAGCTTTCCGACGGGAAGCGGGGGAGAGACCCAGTACTTC. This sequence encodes CASSFPTGSGGETQYF.

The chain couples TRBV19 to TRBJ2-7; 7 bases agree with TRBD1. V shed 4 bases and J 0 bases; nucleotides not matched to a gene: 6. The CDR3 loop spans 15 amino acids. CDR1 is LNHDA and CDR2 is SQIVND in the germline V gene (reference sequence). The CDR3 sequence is CASSSSAGGSYEQYF. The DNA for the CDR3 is TGTGCCAGTAGTAGCAGCGCAGGGGGCTCCTACGAGCAGTACTTC.

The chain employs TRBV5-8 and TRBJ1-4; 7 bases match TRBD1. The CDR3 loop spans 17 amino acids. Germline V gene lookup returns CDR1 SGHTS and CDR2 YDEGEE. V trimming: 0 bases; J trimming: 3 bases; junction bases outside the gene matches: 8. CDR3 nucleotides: TGTGCCAGCAGCTTGGTCCTGACAGGGTCCGCTAATGAAAAACTGTTTTTT. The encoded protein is CASSLVLTGSANEKLFF.

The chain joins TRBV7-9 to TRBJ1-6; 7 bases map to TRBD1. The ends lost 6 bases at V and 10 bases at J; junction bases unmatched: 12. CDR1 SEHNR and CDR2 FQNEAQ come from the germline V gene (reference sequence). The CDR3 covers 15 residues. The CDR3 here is CASRPDTGVASPLHF. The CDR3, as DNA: TGTGCCAGCAGGCCGGATACAGGGGTTGCCTCACCCCTCCACTTT. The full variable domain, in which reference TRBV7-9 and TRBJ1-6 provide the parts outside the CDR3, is DTGVSQNPRHKITKRGQNVTFRCDPISEHNRLYWYRQTLGQGPEFLTYFQNEAQLEKSRLLSDRFSAERPKGSFSTLEIQRTEQGDSAMYLCASRPDTGVASPLHFGNGTRLTVT.

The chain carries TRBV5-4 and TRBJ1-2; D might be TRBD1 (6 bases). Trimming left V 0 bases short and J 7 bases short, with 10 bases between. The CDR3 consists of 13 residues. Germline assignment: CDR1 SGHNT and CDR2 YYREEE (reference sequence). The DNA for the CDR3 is TGTGCCAGCAGCTTGGCGGGGGGCTCTGGCTACACCTTC. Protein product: CASSLAGGSGYTF.

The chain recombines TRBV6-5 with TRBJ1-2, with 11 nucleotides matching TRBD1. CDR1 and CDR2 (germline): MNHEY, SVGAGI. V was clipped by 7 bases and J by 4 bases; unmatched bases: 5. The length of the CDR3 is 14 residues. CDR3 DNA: TGTGCCAGCACTGGACAGGGGGCCCTCTATGGCTACACCTTC. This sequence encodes CASTGQGALYGYTF.

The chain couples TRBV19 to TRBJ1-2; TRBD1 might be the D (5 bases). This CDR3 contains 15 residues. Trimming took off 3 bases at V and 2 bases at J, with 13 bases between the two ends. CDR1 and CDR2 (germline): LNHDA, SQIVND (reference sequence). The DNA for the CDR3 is TGTGCCAGTAGTATTACAGGTTTTAGAAACTATGGCTACACCTTC. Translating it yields CASSITGFRNYGYTF. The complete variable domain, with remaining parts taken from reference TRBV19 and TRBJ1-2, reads DGGITQSPKYLFRKEGQNVTLSCEQNLNHDAMYWYRQDPGQGLRLIYYSQIVNDFQKGDIAEGYSVSREKKESFPLTVTSAQKNPTAFYLCASSITGFRNYGYTFGSGTRLTVV.

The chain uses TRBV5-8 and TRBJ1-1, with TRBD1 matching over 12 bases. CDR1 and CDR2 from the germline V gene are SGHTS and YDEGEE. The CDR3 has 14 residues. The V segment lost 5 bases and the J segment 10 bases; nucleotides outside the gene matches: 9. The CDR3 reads CASSLRDRGLGAFF. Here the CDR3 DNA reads TGTGCCAGCAGTCTCCGGGACAGGGGGCTAGGAGCTTTCTTT.

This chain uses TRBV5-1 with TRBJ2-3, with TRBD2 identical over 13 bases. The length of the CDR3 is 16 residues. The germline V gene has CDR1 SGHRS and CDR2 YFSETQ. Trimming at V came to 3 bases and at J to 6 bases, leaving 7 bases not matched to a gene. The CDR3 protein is CASSSGLAGAADTQYF. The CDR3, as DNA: TGCGCCAGCAGCTCTGGACTAGCGGGGGCCGCGGATACGCAGTATTTT.

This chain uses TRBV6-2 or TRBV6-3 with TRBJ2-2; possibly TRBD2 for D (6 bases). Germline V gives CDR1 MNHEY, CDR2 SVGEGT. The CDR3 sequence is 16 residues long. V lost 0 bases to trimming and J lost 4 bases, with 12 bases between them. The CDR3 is CASSYSPGRGTGELFF. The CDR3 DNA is TGTGCCAGCAGTTACTCGCCAGGGCGGGGCACCGGGGAGCTGTTTTTT.

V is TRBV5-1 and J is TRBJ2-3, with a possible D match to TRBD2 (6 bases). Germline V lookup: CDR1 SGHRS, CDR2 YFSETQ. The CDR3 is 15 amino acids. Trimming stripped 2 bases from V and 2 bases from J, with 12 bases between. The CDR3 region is CASSFHGGPTDTQYF. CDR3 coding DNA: TGCGCCAGCAGCTTTCACGGGGGTCCCACAGATACGCAGTATTTT.

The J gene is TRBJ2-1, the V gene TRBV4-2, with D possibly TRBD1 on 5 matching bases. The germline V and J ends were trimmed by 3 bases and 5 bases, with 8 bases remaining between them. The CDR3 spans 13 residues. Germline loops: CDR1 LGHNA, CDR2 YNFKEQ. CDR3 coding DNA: TGTGCCAGCAGCCAGGGGCCCAACAATGAGCAGTTCTTC. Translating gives CASSQGPNNEQFF.

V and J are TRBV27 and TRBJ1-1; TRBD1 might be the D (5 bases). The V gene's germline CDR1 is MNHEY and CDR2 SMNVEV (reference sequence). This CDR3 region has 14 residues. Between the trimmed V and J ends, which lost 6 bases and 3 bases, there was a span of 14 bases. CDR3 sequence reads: CASSLSPGHTEAFF. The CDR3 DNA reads TGTGCCAGCAGCTTAAGTCCAGGGCACACTGAAGCTTTCTTT.

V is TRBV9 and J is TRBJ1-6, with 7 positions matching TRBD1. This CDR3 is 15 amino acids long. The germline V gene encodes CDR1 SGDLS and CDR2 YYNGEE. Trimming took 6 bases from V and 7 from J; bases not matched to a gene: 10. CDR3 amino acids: CASNRGDSRNSPLHF. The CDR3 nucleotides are TGTGCCAGCAACCGTGGGGACAGCCGCAATTCACCCCTCCACTTT.

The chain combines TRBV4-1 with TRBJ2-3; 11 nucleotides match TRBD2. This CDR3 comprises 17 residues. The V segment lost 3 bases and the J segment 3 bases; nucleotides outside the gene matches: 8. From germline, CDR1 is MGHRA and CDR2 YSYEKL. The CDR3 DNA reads TGCGCCAGCAGCCAGTTCAATCCTAGCGGGGGGACAGATACGCAGTATTTT. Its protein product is CASSQFNPSGGTDTQYF.

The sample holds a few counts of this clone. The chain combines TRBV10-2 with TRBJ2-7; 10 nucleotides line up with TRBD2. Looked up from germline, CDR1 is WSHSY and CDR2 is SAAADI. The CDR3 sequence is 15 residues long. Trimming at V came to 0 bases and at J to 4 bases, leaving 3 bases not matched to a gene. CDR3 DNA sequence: TGCGCCAGCAGTGAGTCACTAGCGGGGATATACGAGCAGTACTTC. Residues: CASSESLAGIYEQYF.